This is a list of T cell receptor beta chains from one sample in a study of identical twins. TCRdb used MiXCR to reprocess the 5' RACE reads, holding one entry per CDR3 protein. Among more than 400,000 distinct CDR3 sequences listed, 12% to 15% were seen once. The data also belong to a second study, concerning yellow fever vaccine responses in identical twins.

Sequenced: CD4+ T cells sorted from blood. The receptors were sampled from a woman younger than 30 in good health. CDR3s include the opening cysteine and the closing phenylalanine or tryptophan. Fields, in order: CDR3 length, clone size, V gene, J gene, D gene, CDR3 DNA, CDR3 protein. A D gene is named only where the DNA matches it firmly. Size tells how often a clone was seen (once, few, many) or the class of an expanded clone, and some rows leave it out.

len: 16
abundance: -
v_gene: TRBV6-2/TRBV6-3
j_gene: TRBJ2-1
d_gene: -
CDR3nt: TGTGCCAGCAGCCAACCAAGACTGACCGAGTACAATGAGCAGTTCTTC
CDR3aa: CASSQPRLTEYNEQFF

len: 15
abundance: -
v_gene: TRBV12-3/TRBV12-4
j_gene: TRBJ2-7
d_gene: TRBD1
CDR3nt: TGTGCCAGCAGTCCTCAGGGACAGGGAGGCTACGAGCAGTACTTC
CDR3aa: CASSPQGQGGYEQYF

len: 15
abundance: few
v_gene: TRBV7-3
j_gene: TRBJ2-1
d_gene: TRBD2
CDR3nt: TGTGCCAGCAGCTCAGGACTAGCGGTATGGAATGAGCAGTTCTTC
CDR3aa: CASSSGLAVWNEQFF

len: 16
abundance: -
v_gene: TRBV20-1
j_gene: TRBJ1-2
d_gene: -
CDR3nt: TGCAGTGCTAGAGCCCGAAGCGAACAAGCTAACTATGGCTACACCTTC
CDR3aa: CSARARSEQANYGYTF

len: 16
abundance: -
v_gene: TRBV2
j_gene: TRBJ2-5
d_gene: -
CDR3nt: TGTGCCAGCGAACGAACTGGACTCACGGCGGGAGAGACCCAGTACTTC
CDR3aa: CASERTGLTAGETQYF

len: 15
abundance: -
v_gene: TRBV4-1
j_gene: TRBJ2-3
d_gene: -
CDR3nt: TGCGCCAGCAGCCAAGACGAACCCCCTTGGGATACGCAGTATTTT
CDR3aa: CASSQDEPPWDTQYF

len: 15
abundance: once
v_gene: TRBV20-1
j_gene: TRBJ2-3
d_gene: TRBD2
CDR3nt: TGCAGTGCCACGGGACTAGCGGGAGGGAGGGTTACGCAGTATTTT
CDR3aa: CSATGLAGGRVTQYF

len: 14
abundance: -
v_gene: TRBV29-1
j_gene: TRBJ1-2
d_gene: TRBD1
CDR3nt: TGCAGCGTGATGGGGTACAGGGGGCGCGATGGCTACACCTTC
CDR3aa: CSVMGYRGRDGYTF

len: 17
abundance: few
v_gene: TRBV11-2
j_gene: TRBJ2-3
d_gene: TRBD1
CDR3nt: TGTGCCAGCAGCTTAGCCGAAGGACAGGGGCTTGCAGATACGCAGTATTTT
CDR3aa: CASSLAEGQGLADTQYF

len: 12
abundance: few
v_gene: TRBV20-1
j_gene: TRBJ2-5
d_gene: -
CDR3nt: TGCAGTGCTAGAGGGCACCGAGAGACCCAGTACTTC
CDR3aa: CSARGHRETQYF

len: 14
abundance: few
v_gene: TRBV29-1
j_gene: TRBJ2-2
d_gene: -
CDR3nt: TGCAGCGCTGGTTGGGGTTTAGGAACCGGGGAGCTGTTTTTT
CDR3aa: CSAGWGLGTGELFF

len: 17
abundance: few
v_gene: TRBV20-1
j_gene: TRBJ2-3
d_gene: -
CDR3nt: TGCAGTGCTAGAGTTATATCGGTCCGACAAACTACAGATACGCAGTATTTT
CDR3aa: CSARVISVRQTTDTQYF

len: 14
abundance: few
v_gene: TRBV6-2/TRBV6-3
j_gene: TRBJ2-7
d_gene: TRBD2
CDR3nt: TGTGCCAGCAGTCAACTAGCGGCCTCCTACGAGCAGTACTTC
CDR3aa: CASSQLAASYEQYF

len: 14
abundance: few
v_gene: TRBV29-1
j_gene: TRBJ2-2
d_gene: -
CDR3nt: TGCAGCGTTGAGGGGCGAGCGAACACCGGGGAGCTGTTTTTT
CDR3aa: CSVEGRANTGELFF

len: 16
abundance: few
v_gene: TRBV18
j_gene: TRBJ2-2
d_gene: -
CDR3nt: TGTGCCAGCTCACCAGTGGAGCAAACGGGAACCGGGGAGCTGTTTTTT
CDR3aa: CASSPVEQTGTGELFF

len: 11
abundance: -
v_gene: TRBV3-1
j_gene: TRBJ2-3
d_gene: -
CDR3nt: TGTGCCAGCAGCCAAGGGCATACGCAGTATTTT
CDR3aa: CASSQGHTQYF

len: 17
abundance: -
v_gene: TRBV21-1
j_gene: TRBJ2-1
d_gene: -
CDR3nt: TGTGCCAGCAGCAAAGGGGGGGAGTCCGATACCTACAATGAGCAGTTCTTC
CDR3aa: CASSKGGESDTYNEQFF

len: 13
abundance: many
v_gene: TRBV29-1
j_gene: TRBJ2-7
d_gene: TRBD1
CDR3nt: TGCAGCGCAACCCGGGACAGGGGGGACGAGCAGTACTTC
CDR3aa: CSATRDRGDEQYF

len: 15
abundance: -
v_gene: TRBV5-1
j_gene: TRBJ2-1
d_gene: TRBD2
CDR3nt: TGCGCCAGCAGCTTGGAGCGGGGGGAGCACAATGAGCAGTTCTTC
CDR3aa: CASSLERGEHNEQFF

len: 14
abundance: few
v_gene: TRBV5-5
j_gene: TRBJ1-5
d_gene: -
CDR3nt: TGTGCCAGCAGCGGAGGCACACCGGAGCAGCCCCAGCATTTT
CDR3aa: CASSGGTPEQPQHF

len: 17
abundance: few
v_gene: TRBV12-3/TRBV12-4
j_gene: TRBJ2-2
d_gene: -
CDR3nt: TGTGCCAGCAGTTTAGCTGGGTGGGGCAGGAACACCGGGGAGCTGTTTTTT
CDR3aa: CASSLAGWGRNTGELFF

len: 15
abundance: -
v_gene: TRBV7-3
j_gene: TRBJ2-2
d_gene: TRBD2
CDR3nt: TGTGCCAGCAGCTTGGGACTAGAGAACACCGGGGAGCTGTTTTTT
CDR3aa: CASSLGLENTGELFF

len: 16
abundance: many
v_gene: TRBV7-2
j_gene: TRBJ2-2
d_gene: TRBD2
CDR3nt: TGTGCCAGCAGCCCCCTAAGGGCTAGCGGGGGTAGGGAGCTGTTTTTT
CDR3aa: CASSPLRASGGRELFF

len: 16
abundance: -
v_gene: TRBV6-1
j_gene: TRBJ1-2
d_gene: -
CDR3nt: TGTGCCAGCCGGGCCAGCCCAATCGTCCAGGGTTATGGCTACACCTTC
CDR3aa: CASRASPIVQGYGYTF

len: 14
abundance: once
v_gene: TRBV5-1
j_gene: TRBJ2-3
d_gene: -
CDR3nt: TGCGCCAGCAGTCCGGGAGTTGGCACAGATACGCAGTATTTT
CDR3aa: CASSPGVGTDTQYF

len: 13
abundance: few
v_gene: TRBV10-2
j_gene: TRBJ2-7
d_gene: -
CDR3nt: TGCGCCAGCAGTGCGGGACAACTCTACGAGCAGTACTTC
CDR3aa: CASSAGQLYEQYF

len: 17
abundance: -
v_gene: TRBV7-9
j_gene: TRBJ2-2
d_gene: TRBD1
CDR3nt: TGTGCCAGCAGCTTAGTAGTGACAGGGGCGAGCACCGGGGAGCTGTTTTTT
CDR3aa: CASSLVVTGASTGELFF

len: 14
abundance: few
v_gene: TRBV29-1
j_gene: TRBJ2-3
d_gene: TRBD1
CDR3nt: TGCAGCGTTGAGGAAGACAGGGGAGGAGATACGCAGTATTTT
CDR3aa: CSVEEDRGGDTQYF

len: 14
abundance: -
v_gene: TRBV10-3
j_gene: TRBJ2-3
d_gene: -
CDR3nt: TGTGCCATCAGATCGACAGGCCCCGGGGATACGCAGTATTTT
CDR3aa: CAIRSTGPGDTQYF

len: 11
abundance: -
v_gene: TRBV12-3/TRBV12-4
j_gene: TRBJ2-1
d_gene: -
CDR3nt: TGTGCCAGCAGTTTAAGACAGGCCCCCTGGTTC
CDR3aa: CASSLRQAPWF

len: 16
abundance: -
v_gene: TRBV29-1
j_gene: TRBJ2-7
d_gene: TRBD1
CDR3nt: TGCAGCGTTGGCCCCCGGGGACAGATCTTCTCCTACGAGCAGTACTTC
CDR3aa: CSVGPRGQIFSYEQYF

len: 17
abundance: few
v_gene: TRBV20-1
j_gene: TRBJ2-7
d_gene: TRBD2
CDR3nt: TGCAGTGCCCAAGGACTAGCGGAGCTCCATTCCAGTTACGAGCAGTACTTC
CDR3aa: CSAQGLAELHSSYEQYF

len: 16
abundance: -
v_gene: TRBV9
j_gene: TRBJ1-1
d_gene: -
CDR3nt: TGTGCCAGCAGCGTAGGACCTACAGGGTCTGTCACTGAAGCTTTCTTT
CDR3aa: CASSVGPTGSVTEAFF

len: 14
abundance: few
v_gene: TRBV12-3/TRBV12-4
j_gene: TRBJ2-2
d_gene: -
CDR3nt: TGTGCCAGCAGTTTAAATGGAGCCACCGGGGAGCTGTTTTTT
CDR3aa: CASSLNGATGELFF

len: 12
abundance: -
v_gene: TRBV10-2
j_gene: TRBJ2-2
d_gene: -
CDR3nt: TGCGCCAGCAGTGGTTGGGCCGGGGAGCTGTTTTTT
CDR3aa: CASSGWAGELFF

len: 14
abundance: -
v_gene: TRBV6-2/TRBV6-3
j_gene: TRBJ2-5
d_gene: -
CDR3nt: TGTGCCAGCAGTTACCCTCGGACAGAAGAGACCCAGTACTTC
CDR3aa: CASSYPRTEETQYF

len: 13
abundance: -
v_gene: TRBV20-1
j_gene: TRBJ1-5
d_gene: -
CDR3nt: TGCAGTGTTACGGGGGCTGGGGATCAGCCCCAGCATTTT
CDR3aa: CSVTGAGDQPQHF

len: 13
abundance: few
v_gene: TRBV24-1
j_gene: TRBJ2-2
d_gene: -
CDR3nt: TGTGCCACCAGCGTTATGGGGACCGGGGAGCTGTTTTTT
CDR3aa: CATSVMGTGELFF

len: 11
abundance: many
v_gene: TRBV2
j_gene: TRBJ2-5
d_gene: -
CDR3nt: TGTGCCAGCAGTGAACAAGAGACCCAGTACTTC
CDR3aa: CASSEQETQYF

len: 14
abundance: few
v_gene: TRBV29-1
j_gene: TRBJ2-7
d_gene: -
CDR3nt: TGCAGCGTTGTATCGGGACTCCAATCCTACGAGCAGTACTTC
CDR3aa: CSVVSGLQSYEQYF

len: 15
abundance: -
v_gene: TRBV15
j_gene: TRBJ2-2
d_gene: -
CDR3nt: TGTGCCACCAGCGGAGCCGGGGAGGACACCGGGGAGCTGTTTTTT
CDR3aa: CATSGAGEDTGELFF

len: 13
abundance: -
v_gene: TRBV10-3
j_gene: TRBJ1-4
d_gene: TRBD1
CDR3nt: TGTGCCAGCGGACAGGGGCCTAATGAAAAACTGTTTTTT
CDR3aa: CASGQGPNEKLFF

len: 13
abundance: -
v_gene: TRBV28
j_gene: TRBJ2-5
d_gene: -
CDR3nt: TGTGCCAGCAGTCCTTGGACACAAGAGACCCAGTACTTC
CDR3aa: CASSPWTQETQYF

len: 15
abundance: few
v_gene: TRBV5-1
j_gene: TRBJ1-1
d_gene: TRBD1
CDR3nt: TGCGCCAGCAGCATTGAGGGGACAGGGAGTACTGAAGCTTTCTTT
CDR3aa: CASSIEGTGSTEAFF

len: 16
abundance: -
v_gene: TRBV14
j_gene: TRBJ1-2
d_gene: -
CDR3nt: TGTGCCAGCAGCCAATCCCCGAATGCAGGGAACTATGGCTACACCTTC
CDR3aa: CASSQSPNAGNYGYTF

len: 12
abundance: few
v_gene: TRBV29-1
j_gene: TRBJ1-1
d_gene: -
CDR3nt: TGCAGCGTTCTGGGGGCACGGACTGAAGCTTTCTTT
CDR3aa: CSVLGARTEAFF

len: 13
abundance: few
v_gene: TRBV14
j_gene: TRBJ2-3
d_gene: -
CDR3nt: TGTGCCAGCAGCCGACACCTTTTAGATACGCAGTATTTT
CDR3aa: CASSRHLLDTQYF

len: 14
abundance: few
v_gene: TRBV20-1
j_gene: TRBJ1-4
d_gene: TRBD1
CDR3nt: TGCAGTGCTAGACGCGGGACAGGGAATGAAAAACTGTTTTTT
CDR3aa: CSARRGTGNEKLFF

len: 15
abundance: few
v_gene: TRBV7-8
j_gene: TRBJ2-2
d_gene: TRBD1
CDR3nt: TGTGCCAGCCCTAGGGACAGATCGAACACCGGGGAGCTGTTTTTT
CDR3aa: CASPRDRSNTGELFF

len: 12
abundance: -
v_gene: TRBV6-1
j_gene: TRBJ1-1
d_gene: -
CDR3nt: TGTGCCAGCAGTGCAACGACACCTGAGGCTTTCTTT
CDR3aa: CASSATTPEAFF

len: 12
abundance: few
v_gene: TRBV12-3/TRBV12-4
j_gene: TRBJ2-2
d_gene: -
CDR3nt: TGTGCCAGCACCCTAGTTCCCGGGGAGCTGTTTTTT
CDR3aa: CASTLVPGELFF

len: 15
abundance: few
v_gene: TRBV18
j_gene: TRBJ1-4
d_gene: TRBD1
CDR3nt: TGTGCCAGCTCAACAACCGGACAGGGGGCGGGAAAACTGTTTTTT
CDR3aa: CASSTTGQGAGKLFF

len: 14
abundance: -
v_gene: TRBV7-2
j_gene: TRBJ1-1
d_gene: -
CDR3nt: TGTGCCACCAAACCCGGGCAAGGGAACACTGAAGCTTTCTTT
CDR3aa: CATKPGQGNTEAFF

len: 20
abundance: -
v_gene: TRBV10-3
j_gene: TRBJ2-5
d_gene: TRBD2
CDR3nt: TGTGCCATCAGTGAACGAGGGGCGGGAGTACTAGCGGGAGAAGGAGAGACCCAGTACTTC
CDR3aa: CAISERGAGVLAGEGETQYF

len: 17
abundance: -
v_gene: TRBV15
j_gene: TRBJ2-3
d_gene: TRBD2
CDR3nt: TGTGCCACCAGCAGAGATGCGGGAGCTCTTAGCACAGATACGCAGTATTTT
CDR3aa: CATSRDAGALSTDTQYF

len: 15
abundance: -
v_gene: TRBV5-1
j_gene: TRBJ2-5
d_gene: -
CDR3nt: TGCGCCAGCAGTCCCGTCAGGGGGGGCCAAGAGACCCAGTACTTC
CDR3aa: CASSPVRGGQETQYF

len: 13
abundance: -
v_gene: TRBV20-1
j_gene: TRBJ2-5
d_gene: TRBD2
CDR3nt: TGCAGTGCTCCTTCTAGCGGAGGGGAGACCCAGTACTTC
CDR3aa: CSAPSSGGETQYF